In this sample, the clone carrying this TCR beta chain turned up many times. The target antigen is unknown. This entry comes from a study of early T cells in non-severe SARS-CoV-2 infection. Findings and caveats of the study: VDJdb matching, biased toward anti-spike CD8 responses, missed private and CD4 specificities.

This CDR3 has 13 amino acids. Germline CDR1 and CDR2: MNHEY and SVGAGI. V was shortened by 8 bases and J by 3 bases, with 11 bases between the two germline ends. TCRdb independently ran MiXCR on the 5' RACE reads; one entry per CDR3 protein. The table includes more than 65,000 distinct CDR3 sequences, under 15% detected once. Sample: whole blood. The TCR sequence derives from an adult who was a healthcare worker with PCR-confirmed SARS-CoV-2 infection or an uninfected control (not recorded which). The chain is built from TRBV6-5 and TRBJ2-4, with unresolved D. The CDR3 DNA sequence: TGTGCCAGCGGGATTTTAGGCAAAAACATTCAGTACTTC. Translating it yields CASGILGKNIQYF.